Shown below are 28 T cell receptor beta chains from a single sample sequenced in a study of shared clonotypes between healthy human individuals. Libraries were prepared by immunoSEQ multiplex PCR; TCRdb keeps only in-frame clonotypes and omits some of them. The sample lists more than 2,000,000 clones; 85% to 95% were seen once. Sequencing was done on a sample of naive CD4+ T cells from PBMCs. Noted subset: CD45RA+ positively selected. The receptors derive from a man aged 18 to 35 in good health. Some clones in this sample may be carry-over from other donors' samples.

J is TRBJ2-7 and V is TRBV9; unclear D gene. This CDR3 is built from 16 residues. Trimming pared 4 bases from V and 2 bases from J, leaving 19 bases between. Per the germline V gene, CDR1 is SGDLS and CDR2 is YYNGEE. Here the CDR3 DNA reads TGTGCCAGCAGCCCGCGACCGTCCAAGGAGACCTACGAGCAGTACTTC. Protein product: CASSPRPSKETYEQYF. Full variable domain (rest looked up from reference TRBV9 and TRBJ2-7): DSGVTQTPKHLITATGQRVTLRCSPRSGDLSVYWYQQSLDQGLQFLIQYYNGEERAKGNILERFSAQQFPDLHSELNLSSLELGDSALYFCASSPRPSKETYEQYFGPGTRLTVT.

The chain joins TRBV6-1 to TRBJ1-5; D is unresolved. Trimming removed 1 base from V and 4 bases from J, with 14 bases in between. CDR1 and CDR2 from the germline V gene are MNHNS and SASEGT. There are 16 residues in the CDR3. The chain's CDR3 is CASSEEYYTINQPQHF. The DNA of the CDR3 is TGTGCCAGCAGTGAAGAGTACTATACCATAAATCAGCCCCAGCATTTT.

The CDR3: CASSLGDREWEKLFF. The CDR3 coding sequence is TGTGCCAGCAGCCTGGGGGACAGGGAGTGGGAAAAACTGTTTTTT. The chain joins TRBV9 to TRBJ1-4; 9 bases are shared with TRBD1. Germline V gene lookup returns CDR1 SGDLS and CDR2 YYNGEE. Unmatched junction bases numbered 9, after V lost 4 bases and J lost 8 bases. The CDR3 covers 15 residues.

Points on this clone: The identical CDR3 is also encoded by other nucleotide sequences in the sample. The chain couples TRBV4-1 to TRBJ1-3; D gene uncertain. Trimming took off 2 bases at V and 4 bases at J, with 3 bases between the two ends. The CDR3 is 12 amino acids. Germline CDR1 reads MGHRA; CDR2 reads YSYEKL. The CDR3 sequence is CASSQLGNTIYF. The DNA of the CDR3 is TGCGCCAGCAGCCAACTCGGAAACACCATATATTTT.

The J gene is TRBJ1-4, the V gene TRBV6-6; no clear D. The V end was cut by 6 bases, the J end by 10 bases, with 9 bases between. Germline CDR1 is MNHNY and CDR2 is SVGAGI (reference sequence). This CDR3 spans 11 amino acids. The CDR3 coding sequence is TGTGCCAGCAGCTTCGTAGGAAAACTGTTTTTT. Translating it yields CASSFVGKLFF.

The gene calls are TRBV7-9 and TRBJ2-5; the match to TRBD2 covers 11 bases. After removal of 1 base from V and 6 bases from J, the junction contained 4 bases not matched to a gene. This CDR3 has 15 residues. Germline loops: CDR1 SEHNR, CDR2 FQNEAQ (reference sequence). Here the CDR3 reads CASSLDSGRAQTQYF. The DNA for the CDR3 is TGTGCCAGCAGCTTAGATAGCGGGAGGGCCCAGACCCAGTACTTC.

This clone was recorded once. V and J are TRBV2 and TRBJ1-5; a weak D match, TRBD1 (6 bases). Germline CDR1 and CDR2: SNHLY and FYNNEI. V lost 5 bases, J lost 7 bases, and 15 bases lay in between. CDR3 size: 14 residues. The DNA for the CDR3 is TGTGCCAGCAGTCGGACAGTTTTCGGGCAGCCCCAGCATTTT. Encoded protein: CASSRTVFGQPQHF. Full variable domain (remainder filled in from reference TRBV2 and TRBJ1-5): EPEVTQTPSHQVTQMGQEVILRCVPISNHLYFYWYRQILGQKVEFLVSFYNNEISEKSEIFDDQFSVERPDGSNFTLKIRSTKLEDSAMYFCASSRTVFGQPQHFGDGTRLSIL.

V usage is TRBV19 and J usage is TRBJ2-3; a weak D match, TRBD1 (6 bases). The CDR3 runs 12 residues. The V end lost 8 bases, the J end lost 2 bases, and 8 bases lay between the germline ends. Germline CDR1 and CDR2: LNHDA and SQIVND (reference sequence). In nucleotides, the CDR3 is TGTGCCAGTTCAGGGGCCACAGATACGCAGTATTTT. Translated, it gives CASSGATDTQYF.

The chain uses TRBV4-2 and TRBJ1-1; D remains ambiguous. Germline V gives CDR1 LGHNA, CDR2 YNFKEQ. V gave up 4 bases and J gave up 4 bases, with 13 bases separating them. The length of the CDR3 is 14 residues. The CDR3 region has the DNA TGTGCCAGCAGCCGCTCTCAACGGCCCACTGAAGCTTTCTTT. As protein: CASSRSQRPTEAFF.

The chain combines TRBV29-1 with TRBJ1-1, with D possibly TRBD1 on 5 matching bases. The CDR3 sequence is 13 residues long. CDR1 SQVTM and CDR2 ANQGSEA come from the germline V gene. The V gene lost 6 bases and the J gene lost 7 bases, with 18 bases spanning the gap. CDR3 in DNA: TGCAGCGTGACCTTGGGGGGGGTGTTTGAAGCTTTCTTT. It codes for CSVTLGGVFEAFF. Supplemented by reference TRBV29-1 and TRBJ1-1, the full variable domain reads SAVISQKPSRDICQRGTSLTIQCQVDSQVTMMFWYRQQPGQSLTLIATANQGSEATYESGFVIDKFPISRPNLTFSTLTVSNMSPEDSSIYLCSVTLGGVFEAFFGQGTRLTVV.

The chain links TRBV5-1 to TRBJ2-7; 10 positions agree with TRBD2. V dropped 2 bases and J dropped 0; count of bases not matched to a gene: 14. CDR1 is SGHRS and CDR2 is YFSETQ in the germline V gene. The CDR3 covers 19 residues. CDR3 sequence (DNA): TGCGCCAGCAGCTTCAGAGCCAGGGGACCTAGCGGGAGCTCCTACGAGCAGTACTTC. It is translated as CASSFRARGPSGSSYEQYF.

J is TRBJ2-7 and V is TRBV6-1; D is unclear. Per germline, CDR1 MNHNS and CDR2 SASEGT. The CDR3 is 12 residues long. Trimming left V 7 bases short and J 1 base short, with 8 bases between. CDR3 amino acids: CASTLSSYEQYF. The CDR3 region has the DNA TGTGCCAGCACCCTATCTTCCTACGAGCAGTACTTC.

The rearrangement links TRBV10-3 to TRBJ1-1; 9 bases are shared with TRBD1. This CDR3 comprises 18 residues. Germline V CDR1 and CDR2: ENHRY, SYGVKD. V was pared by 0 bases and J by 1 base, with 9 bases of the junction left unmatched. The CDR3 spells CAISESLHRTGENTEAFF. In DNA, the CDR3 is TGTGCCATCAGTGAGTCCCTGCACCGGACAGGGGAGAACACTGAAGCTTTCTTT.

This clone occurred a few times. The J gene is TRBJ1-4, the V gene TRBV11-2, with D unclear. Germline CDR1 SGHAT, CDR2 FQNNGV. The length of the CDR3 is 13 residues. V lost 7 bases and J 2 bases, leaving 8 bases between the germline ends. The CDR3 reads CASKVVTNEKLFF. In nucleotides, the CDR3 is TGTGCCAGCAAAGTGGTCACTAATGAAAAACTGTTTTTT.

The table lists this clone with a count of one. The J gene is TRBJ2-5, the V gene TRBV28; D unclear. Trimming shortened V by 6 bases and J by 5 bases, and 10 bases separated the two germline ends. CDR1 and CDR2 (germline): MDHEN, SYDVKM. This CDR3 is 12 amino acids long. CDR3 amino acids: CASRGLVETQYF. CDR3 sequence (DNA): TGTGCCAGCAGGGGTCTGGTGGAGACCCAGTACTTC.

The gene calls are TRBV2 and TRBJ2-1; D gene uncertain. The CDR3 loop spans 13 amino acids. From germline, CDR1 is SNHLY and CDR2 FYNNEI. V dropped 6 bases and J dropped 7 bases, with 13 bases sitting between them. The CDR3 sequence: CASRAGRVNEQFF. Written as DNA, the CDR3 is TGTGCCAGCAGGGCCGGCCGGGTAAATGAGCAGTTCTTC.

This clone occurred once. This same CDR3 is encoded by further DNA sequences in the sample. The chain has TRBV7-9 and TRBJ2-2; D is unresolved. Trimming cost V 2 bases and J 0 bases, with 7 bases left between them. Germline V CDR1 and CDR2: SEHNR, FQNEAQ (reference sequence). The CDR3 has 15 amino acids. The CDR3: CASSLRAANTGELFF. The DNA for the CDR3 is TGTGCCAGCAGCTTAAGGGCAGCGAACACCGGGGAGCTGTTTTTT.

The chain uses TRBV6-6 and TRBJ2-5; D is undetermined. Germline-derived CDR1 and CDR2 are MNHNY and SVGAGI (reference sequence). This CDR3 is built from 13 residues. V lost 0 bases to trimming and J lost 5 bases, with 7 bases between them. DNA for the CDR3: TGTGCCAGCAGTTACTCCTTCGGGGAGACCCAGTACTTC. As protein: CASSYSFGETQYF.

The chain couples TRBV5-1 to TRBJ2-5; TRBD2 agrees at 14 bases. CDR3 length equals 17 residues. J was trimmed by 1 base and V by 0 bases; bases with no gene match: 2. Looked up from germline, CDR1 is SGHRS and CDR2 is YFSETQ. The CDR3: CASSLAGTSGGQETQYF. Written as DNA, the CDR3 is TGCGCCAGCAGCTTGGCCGGGACTAGCGGGGGCCAAGAGACCCAGTACTTC.

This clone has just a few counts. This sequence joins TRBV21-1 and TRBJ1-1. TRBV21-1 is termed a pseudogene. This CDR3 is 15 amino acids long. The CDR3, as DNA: TGTGCCAGCAGCCCTACAGGAGGGGCTGGAACTGAAGCTTTCTTT. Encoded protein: CASSPTGGAGTEAFF.

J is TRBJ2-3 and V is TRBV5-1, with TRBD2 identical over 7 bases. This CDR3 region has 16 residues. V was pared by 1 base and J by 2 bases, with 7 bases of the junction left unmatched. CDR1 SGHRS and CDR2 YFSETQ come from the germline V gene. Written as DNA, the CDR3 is TGCGCCAGCAGCTTGATAACTAGCGTGAACACAGATACGCAGTATTTT. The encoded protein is CASSLITSVNTDTQYF.

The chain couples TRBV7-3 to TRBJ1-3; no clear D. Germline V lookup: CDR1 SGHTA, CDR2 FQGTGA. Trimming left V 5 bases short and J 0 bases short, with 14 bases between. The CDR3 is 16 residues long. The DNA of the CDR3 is TGTGCCAGCAGCCCTAATGGACCGTTCTCTGGAAACACCATATATTTT. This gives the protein CASSPNGPFSGNTIYF. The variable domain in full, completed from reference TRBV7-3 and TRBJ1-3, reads GAGVSQTPSNKVTEKGKYVELRCDPISGHTALYWYRQSLGQGPEFLIYFQGTGAADDSGLPNDRFFAVRPEGSVSTLKIQRTERGDSAVYLCASSPNGPFSGNTIYFGEGSWLTVV.

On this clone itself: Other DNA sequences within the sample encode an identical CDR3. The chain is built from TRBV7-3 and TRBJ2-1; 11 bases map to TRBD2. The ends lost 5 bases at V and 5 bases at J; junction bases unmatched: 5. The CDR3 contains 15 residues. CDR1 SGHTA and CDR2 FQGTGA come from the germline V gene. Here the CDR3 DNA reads TGTGCCAGCAGCCTCGGGACTAGCGGAAACAATGAGCAGTTCTTC. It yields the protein CASSLGTSGNNEQFF.

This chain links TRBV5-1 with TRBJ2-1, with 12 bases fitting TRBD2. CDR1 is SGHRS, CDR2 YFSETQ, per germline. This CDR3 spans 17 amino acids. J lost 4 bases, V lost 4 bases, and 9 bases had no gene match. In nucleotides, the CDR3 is TGCGCCAGCAGCGGATCCGGGACTAGCGGGTCTTACAATGAGCAGTTCTTC. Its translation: CASSGSGTSGSYNEQFF.

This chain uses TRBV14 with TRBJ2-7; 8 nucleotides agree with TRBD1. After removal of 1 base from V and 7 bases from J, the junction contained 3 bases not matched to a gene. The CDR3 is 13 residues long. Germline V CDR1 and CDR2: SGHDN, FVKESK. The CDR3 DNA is TGTGCCAGCAGCCAAGTGTGGACAGGGGAGCAGTACTTC. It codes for CASSQVWTGEQYF.

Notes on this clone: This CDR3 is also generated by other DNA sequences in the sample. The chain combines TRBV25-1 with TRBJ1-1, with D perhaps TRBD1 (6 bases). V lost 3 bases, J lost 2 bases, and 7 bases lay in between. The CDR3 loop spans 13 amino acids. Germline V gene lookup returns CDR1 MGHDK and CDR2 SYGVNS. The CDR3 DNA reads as TGTGCCAGCAGTGAGGGGGCTAACACTGAAGCTTTCTTT. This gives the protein CASSEGANTEAFF. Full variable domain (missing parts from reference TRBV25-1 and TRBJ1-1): EADIYQTPRYLVIGTGKKITLECSQTMGHDKMYWYQQDPGMELHLIHYSYGVNSTEKGDLSSESTVSRIRTEHFPLTLESARPSHTSQYLCASSEGANTEAFFGQGTRLTVV.

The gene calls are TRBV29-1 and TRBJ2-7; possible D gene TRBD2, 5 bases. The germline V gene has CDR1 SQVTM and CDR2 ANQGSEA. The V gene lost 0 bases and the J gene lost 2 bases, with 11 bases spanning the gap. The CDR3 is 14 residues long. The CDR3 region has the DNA TGCAGCGTTGAAGAACCGGGAACTACCTACGAGCAGTACTTC. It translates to CSVEEPGTTYEQYF.

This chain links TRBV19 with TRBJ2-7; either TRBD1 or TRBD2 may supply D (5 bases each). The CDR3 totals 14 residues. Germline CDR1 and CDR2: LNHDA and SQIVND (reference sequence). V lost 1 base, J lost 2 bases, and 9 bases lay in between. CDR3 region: CASSIVRDAYEQYF. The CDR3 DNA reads TGTGCCAGTAGTATAGTTCGGGACGCCTACGAGCAGTACTTC.